These T cell receptor beta chains were read from a single sample in a study. TCRdb's table, derived via immunoSEQ multiplex PCR, lists solely in-frame clones and lacks some. The data hold roughly 68,000 clones, with roughly 95% observed a single time. Sequences were obtained from PBMCs. The receptors were sampled from a man aged 35 to 55 with rheumatoid arthritis. CDR3s include the opening cysteine and the closing phenylalanine or tryptophan. The D gene is left open where the match is weak. Not all rows give a size; the values are once, few, many and, for expanded clones, a class.

D gene	clone size	V gene	J gene	CDR3 protein	CDR3 DNA
.	.	TRBV18	TRBJ1-2	CASSPSLNNYGYTF	TGTGCCAGCTCACCGTCTCTGAATAACTATGGCTACACCTTC
.	.	TRBV3-1/TRBV3-2	TRBJ1-2	CASSQNSFYGYTF	TGTGCCAGCAGCCAAAACAGTTTCTATGGCTACACCTTC
.	once	TRBV7-9	TRBJ1-5	CASSFSGQPQHF	TGTGCCAGCAGCTTTTCGGGACAGCCCCAGCATTTT
TRBD2	.	TRBV12-3/TRBV12-4	TRBJ2-1	CASSPAGGHEQFF	TGTGCCAGCAGTCCAGCGGGGGGCCATGAGCAGTTCTTC
.	.	TRBV15	TRBJ2-7	CATSSEVTPSYEQYF	TGTGCCACCAGCAGCGAGGTAACCCCCTCATACGAGCAGTACTTC
.	.	TRBV3-1/TRBV3-2	TRBJ1-5	CASSYAQGRPQPQHF	TGTGCCAGCAGCTACGCTCAGGGGAGGCCTCAGCCCCAGCATTTT
TRBD1	.	TRBV24-1	TRBJ2-5	CATSGQGLLLQETQYF	TGTGCCACCAGCGGACAGGGGCTTCTTCTCCAAGAGACCCAGTACTTC
.	.	TRBV6-5	TRBJ1-4	CASTRTADEKLFF	TGTGCCAGCACCAGGACAGCAGATGAAAAACTGTTTTTT
TRBD1	.	TRBV5-1	TRBJ2-3	CASNPQGGTDTQYF	TGCGCCAGCAACCCACAGGGGGGTACAGATACGCAGTATTTT
TRBD1	.	TRBV29-1	TRBJ1-2	CSVQKGAGYGYTF	TGCAGCGTGCAGAAGGGGGCGGGCTATGGCTACACCTTC
.	.	TRBV7-3	TRBJ2-1	CASSFNLGRHNEQFF	TGTGCCAGCAGCTTTAACCTAGGTCGGCACAATGAGCAGTTCTTC
TRBD1	.	TRBV18	TRBJ1-6	CASSLGTGGSPLHF	TGTGCCAGCTCACTCGGGACAGGGGGTTCACCCCTCCACTTT
.	.	TRBV6-5	TRBJ1-1	CASSYGMNTEAFF	TGTGCCAGCAGTTACGGGATGAACACTGAAGCTTTCTTT
TRBD1	.	TRBV7-3	TRBJ2-3	CASSLTGQGTDTQYF	TGTGCCAGCAGCTTAACCGGACAGGGCACGGATACGCAGTATTTT
.	.	TRBV4-1	TRBJ2-3	CASSQGYLTDTQYF	TGCGCCAGCAGCCAAGGATACCTCACAGATACGCAGTATTTT
TRBD1	.	TRBV5-6	TRBJ2-3	CASSPRDRGFTDTQYF	TGTGCCAGCAGCCCTAGGGACAGGGGGTTCACAGATACGCAGTATTTT
.	.	TRBV5-1	TRBJ2-1	CASSPDSPSYNEQFF	TGCGCCAGCAGCCCGGACAGTCCCTCCTACAATGAGCAGTTCTTC
TRBD1	.	TRBV19	TRBJ2-7	CASSTGTGAAYEQYF	TGTGCCAGTAGTACCGGGACAGGGGCCGCCTACGAGCAGTACTTC
TRBD1	few	TRBV19	TRBJ1-1	CASSIVGQMNTEAFF	TGTGCCAGTAGTATAGTGGGACAGATGAACACTGAAGCTTTCTTT
TRBD2	.	TRBV28	TRBJ2-5	CASSLPWGAGTETQYF	TGTGCCAGCAGTCTTCCCTGGGGAGCGGGAACGGAGACCCAGTACTTC
.	.	TRBV4-1	TRBJ2-1	CASSQTPGTGDLGGGNEQFF	TGCGCCAGCAGCCAAACCCCGGGAACAGGGGATTTAGGGGGGGGGAATGAGCAGTTCTTC
.	.	TRBV13	TRBJ2-2	CASSLITQTGPGELFF	TGTGCCAGCAGCTTAATCACCCAAACAGGGCCCGGGGAGCTGTTTTTT
TRBD2	.	TRBV4-1	TRBJ2-1	CASSQDGVRREGNEQFF	TGCGCCAGCAGCCAAGATGGGGTTCGGCGGGAGGGGAATGAGCAGTTCTTC
.	.	TRBV5-1	TRBJ2-7	CASSLVPNYEQYF	TGCGCCAGCAGCTTGGTCCCCAACTACGAGCAGTACTTC
.	.	TRBV11-2	TRBJ2-6	CASSFHGKSHPSGANVLTF	TGTGCCAGCAGCTTCCACGGGAAGTCACACCCGTCCGGGGCCAACGTCCTGACTTTC
TRBD2	.	TRBV19	TRBJ2-7	CASSSAGGLAYEQYF	TGTGCCAGTAGTAGTGCGGGAGGCCTCGCCTACGAGCAGTACTTC
TRBD1	.	TRBV4-3	TRBJ2-6	CASSQGGTAIYGANVLTF	TGCGCCAGCAGCCAAGGGGGGACAGCAATCTATGGGGCCAACGTCCTGACTTTC
.	.	TRBV3-1/TRBV3-2	TRBJ1-3	CASSRTASSGNTIYF	TGTGCCAGCAGCCGGACAGCATCCTCTGGAAACACCATATATTTT
TRBD1	.	TRBV19	TRBJ2-2	CASSIATGAPGGELFF	TGTGCCAGTAGTATAGCCACAGGGGCACCTGGGGGGGAGCTGTTTTTT
.	.	TRBV18	TRBJ2-7	CASSPTTGYSHEQYF	TGTGCCAGCTCACCGACAACAGGTTATTCCCACGAGCAGTACTTC
.	.	TRBV7-9	TRBJ2-1	CASSSRGIEQFF	TGTGCCAGCAGCTCTAGGGGGATTGAGCAGTTCTTC
TRBD2	.	TRBV10-3	TRBJ2-7	CAISDLPGGTNEQYF	TGTGCCATCAGTGACCTACCGGGAGGGACTAACGAGCAGTACTTC